This T cell receptor (beta chain) was captured by sequencing in a study of cytomegalovirus exposure and HLA in healthy donors. Findings of the study overall: Analysis was performed later, and it showed HLA-associated TCR beta chains to be more clonally expanded than equally common others. About 87% or about 30% of the time was how often most TCR beta V segments were productive, according to an earlier analysis. Trimming of TCR beta V- and J-genes showed a link, identified in a later analysis, to a missense DCLRE1C variant.

A multiplex PCR was run with 60 Vbeta primers and 13 Jbeta primers. The assay was immunoSEQ multiplex PCR, and TCRdb's table has in-frame clones only and misses some. Counted here are roughly 250,000 clones, approximately 84% occurring once; the ten biggest clones make up 2% to 2.5%. The V gene lost 5 bases and the J gene lost 11 bases, with 16 bases spanning the gap. CDR1 and CDR2 from the germline V gene are LNHDA and SQIVND (reference sequence). The CDR3 has 13 amino acids. Points on this clone: Its specificity is not known.

Sequenced sample: PBMCs. This TCR came from a woman between 40 and 55 years old in good health and CMV-seropositive. The rearrangement links TRBV19 to TRBJ1-5; the D gene is possibly TRBD1 (5 bases). The CDR3 DNA reads as TGTGCCAGTAGTTCCGACAGTGTGGGGACCCAGCATTTT. It encodes CASSSDSVGTQHF. The entire variable domain, with the rest obtained from reference TRBV19 and TRBJ1-5, is as follows: DGGITQSPKYLFRKEGQNVTLSCEQNLNHDAMYWYRQDPGQGLRLIYYSQIVNDFQKGDIAEGYSVSREKKESFPLTVTSAQKNPTAFYLCASSSDSVGTQHFGDGTRLSIL.